The clone carrying this T cell receptor (beta chain) was seen at least ten times. Its specificity is unknown. The data belong to a study of T-cell reconstitution after alpha-beta-depleted transplantation in children. V lost 2 bases, J lost 11 bases, and 5 bases stayed unmatched. CDR3 length equals 13 residues. CDR1 is SGHTA and CDR2 is FQGNSA in the germline V gene. The library targeted TCRbeta and was prepared with unique molecular identifiers. TCRdb re-called the PCR reads through MiXCR, storing one row per CDR3 protein. Of tens of thousands of distinct CDR3 sequences listed, approximately 4.4% are singletons. Points from the study as a whole: At one year after transplant, newly produced T cells mostly accounted for T-cell counts and diversity. Surviving recipient T cells and thymic progenitors underlay high day-60 TCRbeta diversity in some patients. Alpha-beta T cells present about two months after transplant were reported to originate from several hundred expanded graft clones.

The TCR originated in a boy younger than two who had a stem cell transplant for acute myeloid leukemia, so the T cells may come from the graft donor. The specimen comprised PBMCs, mostly from graft donor cells, sampled 180 days after TCRalphabeta/CD19-depleted stem cell transplant. The chain employs TRBV7-2 and TRBJ1-1, with 10 bases that match TRBD1. The DNA of the CDR3 is TGTGCCAGCAGCTTAATGACAGGGGGCGAGGCTTTCTTT. The encoded protein is CASSLMTGGEAFF.